This TCR beta chain is drawn from a study of blood T cell repertoires in COVID-19. Study-level information: The origin of the acute and convalescent COVID-19 samples was the United States, Italy and Spain. In each case, the material was cDNA or gDNA derived from T cells, B-cell-depleted T cells, or PBMCs.

Original data processing: Amplifying reference gene primers gave estimates of nucleated cell counts. Generated by immunoSEQ multiplex PCR, the TCRdb table keeps only in-frame clones and is missing some. V, J and clone size derive from that table, while D and trimming were established from the DNA sequence. The repertoire holds hundreds of thousands of clones, with approximately 83% as singletons. Input material: peripheral blood. This TCR came from a man in his forties with acute or convalescent COVID-19.

The CDR3 nucleotides are TGTGCCAGTAGTATCGGACTTAGCTTCTACGAGCAGTACTTC. Translating it yields CASSIGLSFYEQYF. This chain links TRBV19 with TRBJ2-7; TRBD2 might be the D (5 bases). The CDR3 is made up of 14 amino acids. Germline V CDR1 and CDR2: LNHDA, SQIVND (reference sequence). The ends were cut back, 3 bases at V and 3 bases at J, with 12 bases in the middle. Using reference TRBV19 and TRBJ2-7 for the parts outside the CDR3, the full variable domain is DGGITQSPKYLFRKEGQNVTLSCEQNLNHDAMYWYRQDPGQGLRLIYYSQIVNDFQKGDIAEGYSVSREKKESFPLTVTSAQKNPTAFYLCASSIGLSFYEQYFGPGTRLTVT.